This T cell receptor beta chain came from a study of identical twins. Study conclusions and caveats: Beta out-of-frame twin sharing showed a weaker excess.

This clonotype has a count of ten or more. The antigen remains undetermined. With V trimmed by 6 bases and J by 5 bases, 12 bases remained unmatched. This CDR3 contains 15 residues. Germline CDR1 MDHEN, CDR2 SYDVKM. cDNA molecules carried unique molecular identifiers, and template switching added a universal primer site. One entry per CDR3 protein, called by TCRdb with MiXCR from the 5' RACE reads. The sample contains 350,000 to 450,000 distinct CDR3 sequences, approximately 17% of which appear only once. The TCR comes from a man in his forties or fifties in good health. The chain couples TRBV28 to TRBJ2-7, with 8 positions matching TRBD1. The sequencing input was naive T cells sorted from blood. CDR3 loop: CASRNPRGQSHEQYF. CDR3 sequence (DNA): TGTGCCAGCAGGAATCCCAGGGGGCAAAGCCACGAGCAGTACTTC.